This TCR beta chain was observed in a study of blood T cells in healthy people across ages. This clonotype was counted many times. A second PCR of about 7 to 12 cycles used a sample-barcoded 5' primer and a J-beta primer mix. TCRdb re-derived calls from the 5' RACE reads in MiXCR, one entry per CDR3 protein. The sample consists of around 1,700,000 distinct CDR3 sequences, roughly 27% of them appearing once. V gave up 2 bases and J gave up 0 bases, with 8 bases separating them. Germline V gene sequence: CDR1 MNHEY, CDR2 SVGEGT. The CDR3 has 15 residues. The specimen was blood. This clonotype was sampled from a woman in her 30s in good health. V gene TRBV6-2 or TRBV6-3 combines with J gene TRBJ2-1; TRBD2 might be the D (5 bases). DNA of the CDR3: TGTGCCAGCAGTTACGACTACGGCTCCTACAATGAGCAGTTCTTC. Translated, it gives CASSYDYGSYNEQFF.